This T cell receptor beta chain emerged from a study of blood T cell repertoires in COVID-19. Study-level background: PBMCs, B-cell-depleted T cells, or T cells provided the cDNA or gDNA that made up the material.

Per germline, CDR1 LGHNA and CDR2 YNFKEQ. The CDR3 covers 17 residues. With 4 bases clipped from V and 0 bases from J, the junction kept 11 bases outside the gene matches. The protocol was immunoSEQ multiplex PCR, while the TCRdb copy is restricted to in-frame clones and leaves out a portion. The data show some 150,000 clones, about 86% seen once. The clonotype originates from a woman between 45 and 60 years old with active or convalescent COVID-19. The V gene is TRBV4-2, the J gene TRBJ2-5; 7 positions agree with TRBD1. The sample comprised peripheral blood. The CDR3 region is CASSRASGQTYQETQYF. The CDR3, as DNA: TGTGCCAGCAGCCGGGCATCGGGACAGACGTACCAAGAGACCCAGTACTTC.